This is a list of T cell receptor beta chains from one sample in a study of Graves' ophthalmopathy and Graves' hyperthyroidism. From the multiplex PCR reads, TCRdb called clonotypes with MiXCR, one entry per CDR3 protein. The sample shows a few hundred thousand distinct CDR3 sequences, roughly 15% of them seen only once. Material: peripheral blood. The receptors come from an adult woman with stable Graves' hyperthyroidism. The CDR3 runs from the conserved cysteine through the conserved F or W. The D gene is left open where the match is weak. For some rows the clone size is stated as once, few or many, or as a class when expanded; others skip it.

J gene: TRBJ2-2
CDR3 length: 14
clone size: many
V gene: TRBV11-3
D gene: -
CDR3 DNA: TGTGCCAGCAGCTTGCGGCAGGGTGCCGGGGAGCTGTTTTTT
CDR3 protein: CASSLRQGAGELFF

J gene: TRBJ2-7
CDR3 length: 14
clone size: many
V gene: TRBV6-5
D gene: TRBD1
CDR3 DNA: TGTGCCAGCAAGATCGGACAGGGAACCCACGAGCAGTACTTC
CDR3 protein: CASKIGQGTHEQYF

J gene: TRBJ2-2
CDR3 length: 14
clone size: many
V gene: TRBV25-1
D gene: -
CDR3 DNA: TGTGCCAGCAGTGATTGGGCGAACACCGGGGAGCTGTTTTTT
CDR3 protein: CASSDWANTGELFF

J gene: TRBJ1-2
CDR3 length: 13
clone size: -
V gene: TRBV7-8
D gene: -
CDR3 DNA: TGTGCCAGCAGTGCCTACCTATGGGACGGCTACACCTTC
CDR3 protein: CASSAYLWDGYTF

J gene: TRBJ2-7
CDR3 length: 13
clone size: many
V gene: TRBV10-3
D gene: TRBD1
CDR3 DNA: TGTGCCATCATGGGGCAGGGGGCATACGAGCAGTACTTC
CDR3 protein: CAIMGQGAYEQYF

J gene: TRBJ2-5
CDR3 length: 14
clone size: many
V gene: TRBV6-2/TRBV6-3
D gene: -
CDR3 DNA: TGTGCCAGCAGTTACGGGGATGACCAAGAGACCCAGTACTTC
CDR3 protein: CASSYGDDQETQYF

J gene: TRBJ2-7
CDR3 length: 14
clone size: -
V gene: TRBV19
D gene: TRBD2
CDR3 DNA: TGTGCCAGTAGGAGACTAGCGGGGGAAAGCGAGCAGTACTTC
CDR3 protein: CASRRLAGESEQYF

J gene: TRBJ2-7
CDR3 length: 17
clone size: many
V gene: TRBV20-1
D gene: TRBD2
CDR3 DNA: TGCAGTGCCCAGGGGGGACTAGCGGTTCCATCCTCCTACGAGCAGTACTTC
CDR3 protein: CSAQGGLAVPSSYEQYF

J gene: TRBJ2-7
CDR3 length: 14
clone size: many
V gene: TRBV10-1
D gene: TRBD2
CDR3 DNA: TGCGCCAGCAGTGGTAGCGGGAGAAGTAACGAGCAGTACTTC
CDR3 protein: CASSGSGRSNEQYF

J gene: TRBJ2-5
CDR3 length: 13
clone size: many
V gene: TRBV12-3/TRBV12-4
D gene: -
CDR3 DNA: TGTGCCAGCAGCACCACGCCTCAAGGGACCCAGTACTTC
CDR3 protein: CASSTTPQGTQYF

J gene: TRBJ1-2
CDR3 length: 12
clone size: many
V gene: TRBV12-3/TRBV12-4
D gene: -
CDR3 DNA: TGTGCCAGCAGACTCCGCATGGAGGGCTACACCTTC
CDR3 protein: CASRLRMEGYTF

J gene: TRBJ2-3
CDR3 length: 14
clone size: -
V gene: TRBV10-3
D gene: -
CDR3 DNA: TGTGCCATCAGTTATGCGGCCTCGGGAGATACGCAGTATTTT
CDR3 protein: CAISYAASGDTQYF

J gene: TRBJ2-5
CDR3 length: 13
clone size: many
V gene: TRBV27
D gene: -
CDR3 DNA: TGTGCCAGCAGTCGATTCCGCCAAGAGACCCAGTACTTC
CDR3 protein: CASSRFRQETQYF

J gene: TRBJ1-5
CDR3 length: 18
clone size: few
V gene: TRBV11-1
D gene: -
CDR3 DNA: TGTGCCAGCAGCTTAACTAGGGCAGGGGAGGTTGGAAATCAGCCCCAGCATTTT
CDR3 protein: CASSLTRAGEVGNQPQHF

J gene: TRBJ1-1
CDR3 length: 16
clone size: many
V gene: TRBV2
D gene: TRBD1
CDR3 DNA: TGTGCCAGCAGGGGTACGATGGAGGGGGCGCGTACTGAAGCTTTCTTT
CDR3 protein: CASRGTMEGARTEAFF

J gene: TRBJ1-2
CDR3 length: 15
clone size: many
V gene: TRBV20-1
D gene: -
CDR3 DNA: TGCAGTGCTAGGGGGAGGGGAATGATTAACTATGGCTACACCTTC
CDR3 protein: CSARGRGMINYGYTF

J gene: TRBJ2-7
CDR3 length: 14
clone size: many
V gene: TRBV11-2
D gene: -
CDR3 DNA: TGTGCCAGCAGCTTAGATCGAAGTACCTACGAGCAGTACTTC
CDR3 protein: CASSLDRSTYEQYF

J gene: TRBJ2-7
CDR3 length: 17
clone size: many
V gene: TRBV28
D gene: TRBD2
CDR3 DNA: TGTGCCAGCAGTTTACTAAATGTGGGGGGGAGGTCCTACGAGCAGTACTTC
CDR3 protein: CASSLLNVGGRSYEQYF

J gene: TRBJ2-5
CDR3 length: 17
clone size: -
V gene: TRBV19
D gene: TRBD1
CDR3 DNA: TGTGCCAGTAGCAATTCGGGACAGGGAGGGGCGCAAGAGACCCAGTACTTC
CDR3 protein: CASSNSGQGGAQETQYF

J gene: TRBJ1-5
CDR3 length: 20
clone size: many
V gene: TRBV4-1
D gene: TRBD1
CDR3 DNA: TGCGCCAGCAGCCAAGCCTGCCGGATGACAGGGGCCAACGATGGTCAGCCCCAGCATTTT
CDR3 protein: CASSQACRMTGANDGQPQHF

J gene: TRBJ1-1
CDR3 length: 13
clone size: many
V gene: TRBV29-1
D gene: -
CDR3 DNA: TGCAGCGCCGGGGGTCTGGGAGAGACTGAAGCTTTCTTT
CDR3 protein: CSAGGLGETEAFF

J gene: TRBJ1-6
CDR3 length: 13
clone size: -
V gene: TRBV11-3
D gene: -
CDR3 DNA: TGTGCCAGCAGCTTACGCCTACGTTCACCCCTCCACTTT
CDR3 protein: CASSLRLRSPLHF

J gene: TRBJ1-5
CDR3 length: 16
clone size: once
V gene: TRBV4-3
D gene: TRBD1
CDR3 DNA: TGCGCCAGCAGCCAAGCTTTGGGACAGGGGGGTCAGCCCCAGCATTTT
CDR3 protein: CASSQALGQGGQPQHF

J gene: TRBJ2-7
CDR3 length: 13
clone size: -
V gene: TRBV6-1
D gene: -
CDR3 DNA: TGTGCCAGCACCCGGGATTTTAACTACGAGCAGTACTTC
CDR3 protein: CASTRDFNYEQYF

J gene: TRBJ1-5
CDR3 length: 15
clone size: -
V gene: TRBV15
D gene: TRBD1
CDR3 DNA: TGTGCCACCAGCCGCGACAGGGGGCCACATCAGCCCCAGCATTTT
CDR3 protein: CATSRDRGPHQPQHF

J gene: TRBJ2-4
CDR3 length: 12
clone size: many
V gene: TRBV29-1
D gene: -
CDR3 DNA: TGCAGCGTTGAAGGGCAGGGGAACATTCAGTACTTC
CDR3 protein: CSVEGQGNIQYF

J gene: TRBJ1-5
CDR3 length: 14
clone size: few
V gene: TRBV19
D gene: -
CDR3 DNA: TGTGCCAGTAGTGGGAGGGGGGCGATTCAGCCCCAGCATTTT
CDR3 protein: CASSGRGAIQPQHF

J gene: TRBJ1-2
CDR3 length: 13
clone size: many
V gene: TRBV12-3/TRBV12-4
D gene: -
CDR3 DNA: TGTGCCAGCAGTTACGTAACAGACTATGGCTACACCTTC
CDR3 protein: CASSYVTDYGYTF

J gene: TRBJ1-6
CDR3 length: 14
clone size: -
V gene: TRBV12-3/TRBV12-4
D gene: -
CDR3 DNA: TGTGCCAGCAGCACGAGGTTCGGTGATTCACCCCTCCACTTT
CDR3 protein: CASSTRFGDSPLHF

J gene: TRBJ2-7
CDR3 length: 12
clone size: -
V gene: TRBV5-1
D gene: -
CDR3 DNA: TGCTCCAGCAGCGCGGGCGCCTACGAGCAGTACTTC
CDR3 protein: CSSSAGAYEQYF

J gene: TRBJ1-2
CDR3 length: 16
clone size: many
V gene: TRBV27
D gene: -
CDR3 DNA: TGTGCCAGCAGTTTAACGGGGACCCCGAGAAATCTTGGCTACACCTTC
CDR3 protein: CASSLTGTPRNLGYTF

J gene: TRBJ2-7
CDR3 length: 13
clone size: many
V gene: TRBV6-1
D gene: -
CDR3 DNA: TGTGCCAGCAGTCGATTCGAGCGCTACGAGCAGTACTTC
CDR3 protein: CASSRFERYEQYF

J gene: TRBJ1-2
CDR3 length: 20
clone size: many
V gene: TRBV24-1
D gene: -
CDR3 DNA: TGTGCCACCAGTGATTCGCCCTCGGGCCTCCCCTACCCCTCCACCTATGGCTACACCTTC
CDR3 protein: CATSDSPSGLPYPSTYGYTF

J gene: TRBJ2-7
CDR3 length: 15
clone size: many
V gene: TRBV4-3
D gene: -
CDR3 DNA: TGCGCCAGCAGCCAAGATCTGAGGGACTCCTACGAGCAGTACTTC
CDR3 protein: CASSQDLRDSYEQYF

J gene: TRBJ1-1
CDR3 length: 12
clone size: many
V gene: TRBV6-5
D gene: -
CDR3 DNA: -
CDR3 protein: CASSRQGEKLSF

J gene: TRBJ1-5
CDR3 length: 14
clone size: many
V gene: TRBV6-5
D gene: -
CDR3 DNA: TGTGCCAGCAGTTCCATCAATAGCAATCAGCCCCAGCATTTT
CDR3 protein: CASSSINSNQPQHF

J gene: TRBJ2-2
CDR3 length: 15
clone size: many
V gene: TRBV20-1
D gene: -
CDR3 DNA: TGCAGTGCTAGAGATCAGCGGGCGAACACCGGGGAGCTGTTTTTT
CDR3 protein: CSARDQRANTGELFF

J gene: TRBJ1-2
CDR3 length: 13
clone size: -
V gene: TRBV5-1
D gene: TRBD1
CDR3 DNA: TGCGCCAGCAGCATAGGGACAGCCTATGGCTACACCTTC
CDR3 protein: CASSIGTAYGYTF

J gene: TRBJ2-7
CDR3 length: 12
clone size: few
V gene: TRBV11-2
D gene: -
CDR3 DNA: TGTGCCAGCACGCGGGACAACTACGAGCAGTACTTC
CDR3 protein: CASTRDNYEQYF

J gene: TRBJ2-4
CDR3 length: 12
clone size: many
V gene: TRBV20-1
D gene: -
CDR3 DNA: TGCAGTGCCCCCGAGGTGGGAAGGATTCAGTACTTC
CDR3 protein: CSAPEVGRIQYF

J gene: TRBJ2-7
CDR3 length: 15
clone size: many
V gene: TRBV6-1
D gene: TRBD1
CDR3 DNA: TGTGCCAGCAGTGAAATCGGACAGGGGGCCTACGAGCAGTACTTC
CDR3 protein: CASSEIGQGAYEQYF

J gene: TRBJ2-3
CDR3 length: 17
clone size: few
V gene: TRBV20-1
D gene: TRBD2
CDR3 DNA: TGCAGTGCTAGAGATCCTGGACTAGCGGGGGGCACAGATACGCAGTATTTT
CDR3 protein: CSARDPGLAGGTDTQYF

J gene: TRBJ1-6
CDR3 length: 16
clone size: many
V gene: TRBV18
D gene: -
CDR3 DNA: TGTGCCAGCTCACCTCGGACACTTGTGAATAATTCACCCCTCCACTTT
CDR3 protein: CASSPRTLVNNSPLHF

J gene: TRBJ1-2
CDR3 length: 14
clone size: many
V gene: TRBV6-1
D gene: -
CDR3 DNA: TGTGCCAGCAGTCCCCGACAGGCCGAATATGGCTACACCTTC
CDR3 protein: CASSPRQAEYGYTF

J gene: TRBJ1-1
CDR3 length: 13
clone size: many
V gene: TRBV4-1
D gene: -
CDR3 DNA: TGCGCCAGCAGCCCCAAGGAGAACACTGAAGCTTTCTTT
CDR3 protein: CASSPKENTEAFF

J gene: TRBJ2-7
CDR3 length: 13
clone size: many
V gene: TRBV20-1
D gene: -
CDR3 DNA: TGCAGTGCTAGTCCCGACAGAACCTACGAGCAGTACTTC
CDR3 protein: CSASPDRTYEQYF

J gene: TRBJ2-5
CDR3 length: 17
clone size: -
V gene: TRBV12-3/TRBV12-4
D gene: TRBD2
CDR3 DNA: TGTGCCAGCAGCTTACCCCTAGCGGGAAGGCACCAAGAGACCCAGTACTTC
CDR3 protein: CASSLPLAGRHQETQYF

J gene: TRBJ2-5
CDR3 length: 14
clone size: -
V gene: TRBV2
D gene: -
CDR3 DNA: TGTGCCAGCAAAAGATGGGGGGCCGGGGAGACCCAGTACTTC
CDR3 protein: CASKRWGAGETQYF